This T cell receptor beta chain was captured in a study of T cells in Graves' hyperthyroidism and ophthalmopathy. RNA transcripts were the template for amplifying TCR beta CDR3 regions. The TCR CDR3 was amplified in a first-round RT-PCR using the HTBI primer set. From the multiplex PCR reads, TCRdb called clonotypes with MiXCR, one entry per CDR3 protein. Here the sample spans nearly 110,000 distinct CDR3 sequences, 16% being singletons. Germline V gene lookup returns CDR1 LNHDA and CDR2 SQIVND (reference sequence). The junction had 9 bases not matched to a gene; V was cut back by 5 bases and J by 4 bases. The CDR3 is made up of 15 amino acids. This clonotype has more than one count but fewer than ten.

The chain employs TRBV19 and TRBJ2-3, with TRBD2 identical over 7 bases. The TCR sequence derives from a woman between 45 and 60 years old with Graves' hyperthyroidism. What was sequenced was blood. The CDR3 sequence: CASSWLAETPDTQYF. The CDR3 DNA reads as TGTGCCAGTAGTTGGCTAGCGGAAACACCAGATACGCAGTATTTT. Full variable domain (missing parts from reference TRBV19 and TRBJ2-3): DGGITQSPKYLFRKEGQNVTLSCEQNLNHDAMYWYRQDPGQGLRLIYYSQIVNDFQKGDIAEGYSVSREKKESFPLTVTSAQKNPTAFYLCASSWLAETPDTQYFGPGTRLTVL.